Each of the 32 T cell receptor beta chains below was sequenced from the same sample in a study of T cell repertoires in ileal Crohn's disease (dated by TCRdb to about 2019). The library was built by means of the immunoSEQ multiplex PCR assay. Drawn from immuneACCESS, this table holds only the in-frame rearrangements with V and J called that TCRdb kept. Clones are partly lost; checked studies trace under half to an unresolved V gene and leave the rest unexplained. The sample records fewer than 7,500 clones, under 80% of which are singletons. The ten top clones hold roughly 29% of the sample. The time point label, as the study defines it: proximal margin of the surgical specimen (macroscopically non-inflamed). Specimen: ileal tissue. The receptors originated from an adult with Crohn's disease.

J is TRBJ2-3 and V is TRBV10-1; 9 nucleotides agree with TRBD2. Germline V CDR1 and CDR2: WNHNN, SYGVQD (reference sequence). The CDR3 runs to 15 residues. V lost 3 bases to trimming and J lost 2 bases; unmatched junction nucleotides: 3. CDR3: CASSDQREVTDTQYF. In DNA form, the CDR3 reads TGCGCCAGCAGTGATCAGCGGGAGGTCACAGATACGCAGTATTTT.

The chain has TRBV4-1 and TRBJ2-7, with 7 bases aligning to TRBD2. The CDR3 extends over 15 amino acids. From germline, CDR1 is MGHRA and CDR2 YSYEKL. The trim removed 0 bases at V and 4 bases at J, leaving 6 bases unmatched. In DNA form, the CDR3 reads TGCGCCAGCAGCCAAGATAGGGCGGGAGTTTACGAGCAGTACTTC. This encodes CASSQDRAGVYEQYF.

In its sample, this clone was seen once. The rearrangement links TRBV2 to TRBJ2-3; 13 bases match TRBD2. This CDR3 contains 16 residues. CDR1 and CDR2 (germline): SNHLY, FYNNEI. V was clipped by 8 bases and J by 4 bases; unmatched bases: 9. CDR3 sequence: CASERTSGGSADTQYF. The CDR3 DNA follows: TGTGCCAGCGAACGGACTAGCGGGGGATCAGCAGATACGCAGTATTTT.

The chain joins TRBV2 to TRBJ1-6; unclear D gene. This CDR3 has 14 residues. CDR1 is SNHLY and CDR2 is FYNNEI in the germline V gene. Trimming removed 7 bases from V and 0 bases from J, with 7 bases in between. The CDR3 spells CASIESSYNSPLHF. The DNA of the CDR3 is TGTGCCAGCATAGAGAGCTCCTATAATTCACCCCTCCACTTT. Using reference TRBV2 and TRBJ1-6 for the parts outside the CDR3, the full variable domain is EPEVTQTPSHQVTQMGQEVILRCVPISNHLYFYWYRQILGQKVEFLVSFYNNEISEKSEIFDDQFSVERPDGSNFTLKIRSTKLEDSAMYFCASIESSYNSPLHFGNGTRLTVT.

The chain combines TRBV28 with TRBJ1-2; D is unclear. Per germline, CDR1 MDHEN and CDR2 SYDVKM. V was pared by 3 bases and J by 2 bases, with 7 bases between. The CDR3 sequence is 13 residues long. The CDR3 loop reads CASSFLWNYGYTF. Written as DNA, the CDR3 is TGTGCCAGCAGTTTCCTATGGAACTATGGCTACACCTTC.

The chain joins TRBV30 to TRBJ1-3; D unclear. Germline V gives CDR1 GTSNPN, CDR2 SVGIG (reference sequence). V lost 0 bases, J lost 3 bases, and 12 bases lay in between. The CDR3 covers 15 residues. Here the CDR3 reads CAWSVDWGFGNTIYF. The CDR3 DNA follows: TGTGCCTGGAGTGTAGACTGGGGTTTTGGAAACACCATATATTTT.

The chain links TRBV12-2 to TRBJ1-4; TRBD1, the table's D call, was not compared with the DNA. TRBV12-2 counts as a pseudogene. The CDR3 runs 17 residues. The CDR3 reads CASRLVQGCATNEKLFF. For the CDR3, the DNA is TGTGCAAGTCGCTTAGTCCAGGGCTGTGCAACTAATGAAAAACTGTTTTTT.

This clone appeared a single time. The chain carries TRBV9 and TRBJ2-2, with TRBD2 as a possible D gene (5 bases). Germline CDR1 and CDR2: SGDLS and YYNGEE. CDR3 length equals 13 residues. Trimming stripped 3 bases from V and 6 bases from J, with 9 bases between. CDR3 in amino acids: CASSGGWSGELFF. CDR3 nucleotide sequence: TGTGCCAGCAGCGGCGGGTGGTCCGGGGAGCTGTTTTTT.

The chain links TRBV11-2 to TRBJ1-5; the D gene is possibly TRBD1 (6 bases). The ends were cut back, 5 bases at V and 5 bases at J, with 13 bases in the middle. This CDR3 has 14 residues. Germline V gives CDR1 SGHAT, CDR2 FQNNGV. The CDR3 DNA follows: TGTGCCAGCAGCCTGGGACACTACGATCAGCCCCAGCATTTT. This sequence encodes CASSLGHYDQPQHF.

The chain recombines TRBV2 with TRBJ2-5; D is uncertain. The V gene lost 4 bases and the J gene lost 2 bases, with 8 bases spanning the gap. CDR1 is SNHLY and CDR2 is FYNNEI in the germline V gene. There are 13 residues in the CDR3. The CDR3 reads CASSGREQETQYF. The CDR3 region has the DNA TGTGCCAGCAGTGGTCGAGAGCAAGAGACCCAGTACTTC. The full variable domain, rest sourced from reference TRBV2 and TRBJ2-5, is EPEVTQTPSHQVTQMGQEVILRCVPISNHLYFYWYRQILGQKVEFLVSFYNNEISEKSEIFDDQFSVERPDGSNFTLKIRSTKLEDSAMYFCASSGREQETQYFGPGTRLLVL.

This clone was counted once. The J gene is TRBJ2-2, the V gene TRBV27; maybe TRBD2 (6 bases). The CDR3 loop spans 16 amino acids. Germline V gene sequence: CDR1 MNHEY, CDR2 SMNVEV (reference sequence). V gave up 3 bases and J gave up 2 bases, with 13 bases separating them. This CDR3 is CASSLPRGTNTGELFF. CDR3 in DNA: TGTGCCAGCAGTTTGCCCCGGGGGACTAACACCGGGGAGCTGTTTTTT.

This clone came up a few times. This chain joins TRBV5-1 and TRBJ1-4; the D is unclear. Germline V lookup: CDR1 SGHRS, CDR2 YFSETQ. The CDR3 has 14 amino acids. Trimming took off 4 bases at V and 6 bases at J, with 13 bases between the two ends. CDR3 DNA sequence: TGCGCCAGCAGCCCCGGACGAGTCGATGAAAAACTGTTTTTT. It specifies CASSPGRVDEKLFF.

This chain joins TRBV5-1 and TRBJ2-1; no firm D call. The V gene's germline CDR1 is SGHRS and CDR2 YFSETQ. V lost 0 bases, J lost 1 base, and 11 bases lay in between. The CDR3 runs 16 residues. The DNA for the CDR3 is TGCGCCAGCAGCTTGGCCTTAGTAGCATCCTACAATGAGCAGTTCTTC. Its protein product is CASSLALVASYNEQFF.

This chain uses TRBV28 with TRBJ1-1, with 8 bases aligning to TRBD1. CDR1 and CDR2 from the germline V gene are MDHEN and SYDVKM. After removal of 6 bases from V and 1 base from J, the junction contained 4 bases not matched to a gene. The CDR3 has 14 amino acids. CDR3 nucleotide sequence: TGTGCCAGCAGCCTGACAGGGGCGAACACTGAAGCTTTCTTT. This sequence encodes CASSLTGANTEAFF.

The CDR3 spells CAIREDSNYGYTF. As DNA, the CDR3 is TGTGCCATCAGAGAAGACAGTAACTATGGCTACACCTTC. This chain joins TRBV10-3 and TRBJ1-2, with D possibly being TRBD1 (5 bases). This CDR3 region has 13 residues. V lost 6 bases, J lost 1 base, and 9 bases lay in between. CDR1 is ENHRY and CDR2 is SYGVKD in the germline V gene.

This clone is termed medium-sized. This chain joins TRBV9 and TRBJ2-3; 7 bases match TRBD2. J was trimmed by 2 bases and V by 7 bases; bases with no gene match: 7. The CDR3 runs 14 residues. Germline V lookup: CDR1 SGDLS, CDR2 YYNGEE. CDR3 bases: TGTGCCAGCTCTTACCGGGACTACACAGATACGCAGTATTTT. Translated: CASSYRDYTDTQYF.

V and J are TRBV29-1 and TRBJ2-1; 7 nucleotides line up with TRBD2. V lost 2 bases and J lost 0; bases outside the gene matches: 1. The CDR3 length is 14 residues. Germline V gene sequence: CDR1 SQVTM, CDR2 ANQGSEA. The CDR3 nucleotides read TGCAGCGTTGAACGGGGGGACTCCTACAATGAGCAGTTCTTC. Translating gives CSVERGDSYNEQFF.

The chain has TRBV5-1 and TRBJ1-4; 8 bases are shared with TRBD1. This CDR3 has 15 amino acids. V lost 4 bases to trimming and J lost 5 bases; unmatched junction nucleotides: 7. Germline CDR1 is SGHRS and CDR2 is YFSETQ. The CDR3 region is CASSQGQGSNEKLFF. In DNA form, the CDR3 reads TGCGCCAGCAGCCAAGGACAGGGCTCGAATGAAAAACTGTTTTTT.

The rearrangement links TRBV5-6 to TRBJ1-1, with 11 nucleotides matching TRBD1. Germline V gene sequence: CDR1 SGHDT, CDR2 YYEEEE. This CDR3 is 15 amino acids long. V lost 6 bases to trimming and J lost 2 bases; unmatched junction nucleotides: 6. The DNA for the CDR3 is TGTGCCAGCATCCGGACAGGGGGCTTCAACACTGAAGCTTTCTTT. Protein sequence: CASIRTGGFNTEAFF.

The chain couples TRBV6-5 to TRBJ2-5; tentative D call: TRBD1 (5 bases). Germline V lookup: CDR1 MNHEY, CDR2 SVGAGI. V shed 0 bases and J shed 5 bases, with 13 bases lying between them. The CDR3 length is 15 residues. CDR3 coding DNA: TGTGCCAGCAGTTACTCGGCAGGGTTGCGGGAGACCCAGTACTTC. Residues: CASSYSAGLRETQYF.

The chain couples TRBV7-2 to TRBJ1-2; D is perhaps TRBD1 (6 bases). The V end lost 5 bases, the J end lost 8 bases, and 15 bases lay between the germline ends. The CDR3 contains 13 residues. Germline V gene lookup returns CDR1 SGHTA and CDR2 FQGNSA. The CDR3 spells CASSPGGGRGYTF. The CDR3 nucleotides are TGTGCCAGCAGCCCCGGCGGGGGGCGCGGCTACACCTTC.

This clone was counted a single time. The chain joins TRBV28 to TRBJ2-7; 8 bases are a match to TRBD2. The CDR3 sequence is 12 residues long. The V gene end was trimmed by 11 bases and the J gene end by 7 bases; junction bases not matched to a gene: 10. CDR1 and CDR2 (germline): MDHEN, SYDVKM. CDR3 nucleotide sequence: TGTGCCTCGACGGGAGGGCCGCGGGAGCAGTACTTC. It is translated as CASTGGPREQYF.

This clone was recorded a few times. This rearrangement joins TRBV2 to TRBJ1-5, with D hard to call. Germline values: CDR1 SNHLY, CDR2 FYNNEI. The V end lost 1 base, the J end lost 4 bases, and 11 bases lay between the germline ends. This CDR3 contains 15 residues. Here the CDR3 reads CASSEDSLGNQPQHF. For the CDR3, the DNA is TGTGCCAGCAGTGAAGATTCACTAGGGAATCAGCCCCAGCATTTT.

This clone was picked up a small number of times. The rearrangement joins TRBV6-1 to TRBJ1-1, with D possibly TRBD1 on 5 matching bases. The V gene's germline CDR1 is MNHNS and CDR2 SASEGT. V shed 5 bases and J shed 0 bases, with 10 bases lying between them. The CDR3 loop spans 14 amino acids. Here the CDR3 reads CASSPGFMNTEAFF. The CDR3 DNA sequence: TGTGCCAGCAGTCCAGGGTTTATGAACACTGAAGCTTTCTTT.

The chain combines TRBV4-1 with TRBJ2-7, with TRBD1 identical over 7 bases. V was pared by 1 base and J by 5 bases, with 14 bases of the junction left unmatched. This CDR3 has 17 residues. Germline V lookup: CDR1 MGHRA, CDR2 YSYEKL. The CDR3 bases are TGCGCCAGCAGCCAAGGGGAAACGAGGGGGCGCCGCAACGAGCAGTACTTC. Its translation is CASSQGETRGRRNEQYF.

The chain recombines TRBV7-9 with TRBJ2-3; 7 bases line up with TRBD2. Germline CDR1 SEHNR, CDR2 FQNEAQ (reference sequence). V lost 1 base to trimming and J lost 1 base; unmatched junction nucleotides: 2. The length of the CDR3 is 15 residues. CDR3 sequence: CASSLVSGGTDTQYF. The DNA for the CDR3 is TGTGCCAGCAGCTTAGTGAGCGGGGGCACAGATACGCAGTATTTT.

This clone was picked up a small number of times. The V gene is TRBV19, the J gene TRBJ2-7; the D is unclear. This CDR3 region has 11 residues. Germline V lookup: CDR1 LNHDA, CDR2 SQIVND (reference sequence). V lost 3 bases, J lost 7 bases, and 7 bases lay in between. The CDR3 sequence is CASSIMGEQYF. In DNA, the CDR3 is TGTGCCAGTAGTATTATGGGGGAGCAGTACTTC. Combining the CDR3 with reference TRBV19 and TRBJ2-7 gives the whole variable domain DGGITQSPKYLFRKEGQNVTLSCEQNLNHDAMYWYRQDPGQGLRLIYYSQIVNDFQKGDIAEGYSVSREKKESFPLTVTSAQKNPTAFYLCASSIMGEQYFGPGTRLTVT.

The chain employs TRBV7-3 and TRBJ2-1; perhaps D is TRBD1 or TRBD2 (5 bases each). In germline, CDR1 is SGHTA, CDR2 FQGTGA. Deletions cut 5 bases from V and 8 bases from J, with 13 bases between. The CDR3 runs 13 residues. CDR3 nucleotides: TGTGCCAGCAGCCCGAGGGGTTTCGATGAGCAGTTCTTC. This translates into CASSPRGFDEQFF.

This clone showed up just a few times. The CDR3 loop is CASSPPIGSGRGYGYTF. CDR3 sequence (DNA): TGTGCCAGTAGTCCTCCAATCGGGTCAGGCCGAGGCTATGGCTACACCTTC. The chain employs TRBV19 and TRBJ1-2; no reliable D call. The CDR3 has 17 residues. CDR1 is LNHDA, CDR2 SQIVND, per germline (reference sequence). V lost 5 bases, J lost 4 bases, and 23 bases lay in between.

The CDR3, as DNA: TGTGCCAGCAGTCGGGGGGGATTGGACGAGCAGTACTTC. This codes for CASSRGGLDEQYF. This chain joins TRBV28 and TRBJ2-7; 8 bases are shared with TRBD2. The CDR3 is 13 residues long. Germline CDR1 is MDHEN and CDR2 is SYDVKM. Trimming at V came to 5 bases and at J to 5 bases, leaving 5 bases not matched to a gene.

CDR3 amino acids: CAWSVSGFKAFF. CDR3 DNA: TGTGCCTGGAGTGTATCAGGGTTCAAAGCTTTCTTT. The chain uses TRBV30 and TRBJ1-1; maybe TRBD1 (5 bases). This CDR3 contains 12 residues. Germline CDR1 is GTSNPN and CDR2 is SVGIG (reference sequence). V lost 0 bases and J lost 9, with 11 bases in between.

The rearrangement links TRBV4-2 to TRBJ2-7; tentatively, D is TRBD2 (6 bases). V gave up 3 bases and J gave up 3 bases, with 21 bases separating them. CDR1 and CDR2 from the germline V gene are LGHNA and YNFKEQ. This CDR3 comprises 17 residues. Here the CDR3 reads CASSHFVSPRENYEQYF. CDR3 DNA sequence: TGTGCCAGCAGCCACTTTGTATCCCCCCGGGAGAACTACGAGCAGTACTTC.